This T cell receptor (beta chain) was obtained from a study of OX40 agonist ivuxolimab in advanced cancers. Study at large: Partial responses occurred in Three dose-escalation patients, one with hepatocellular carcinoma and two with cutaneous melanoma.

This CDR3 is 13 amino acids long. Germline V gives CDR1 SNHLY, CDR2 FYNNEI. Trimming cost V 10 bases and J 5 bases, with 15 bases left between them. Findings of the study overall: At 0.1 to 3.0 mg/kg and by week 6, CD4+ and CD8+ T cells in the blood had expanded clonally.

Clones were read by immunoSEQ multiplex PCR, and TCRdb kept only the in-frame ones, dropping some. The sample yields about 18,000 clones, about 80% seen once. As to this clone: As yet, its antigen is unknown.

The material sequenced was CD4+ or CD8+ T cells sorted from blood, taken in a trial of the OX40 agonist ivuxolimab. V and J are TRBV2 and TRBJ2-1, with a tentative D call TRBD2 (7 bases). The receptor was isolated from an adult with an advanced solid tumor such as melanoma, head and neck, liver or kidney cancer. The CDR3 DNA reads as TGTGCCAAACAGGGCCGGGGGGACAATGAGCAGTTCTTC. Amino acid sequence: CAKQGRGDNEQFF.